The clone carrying this T cell receptor (beta chain) was observed a few times. The antigen remains unidentified. The donor group consisted entirely of healthy Caucasians. TCRdb redid the calling of the 5' RACE reads with MiXCR, one entry per CDR3 protein. This table has about 240,000 distinct CDR3 sequences, 10% to 13% appearing once. This sample was taken from a study of identical twins. Study findings and constraints: Models underpredicted monozygotic twin sharing of out-of-frame TCR alpha. A cross-sectional statistical analysis, not follow-up of the same donors, supported the conclusions. Excess sharing between twins was weaker in beta out-of-frame sequences.

The clonotype was recovered from a man aged 45-65 years in good health. Sequencing used memory T cells sorted from blood.

CDR3 in DNA: TGTGCCAGCAGTTATGAGGGAGAATATAGCAATCAGCCCCAGCATTTT. It encodes CASSYEGEYSNQPQHF. The chain carries TRBV6-5 and TRBJ1-5, with D unresolved. CDR1 MNHEY and CDR2 SVGAGI come from the germline V gene. This CDR3 is 16 amino acids long. Trimming shortened V by 3 bases and J by 0 bases, and 12 bases separated the two germline ends.